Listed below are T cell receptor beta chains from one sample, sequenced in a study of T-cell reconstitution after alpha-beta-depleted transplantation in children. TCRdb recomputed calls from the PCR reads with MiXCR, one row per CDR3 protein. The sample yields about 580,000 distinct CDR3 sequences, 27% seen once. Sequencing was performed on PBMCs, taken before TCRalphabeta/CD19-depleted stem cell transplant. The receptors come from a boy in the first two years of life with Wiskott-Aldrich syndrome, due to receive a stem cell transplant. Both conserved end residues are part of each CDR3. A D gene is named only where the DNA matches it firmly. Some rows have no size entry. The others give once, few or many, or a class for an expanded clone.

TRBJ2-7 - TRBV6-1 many TGTGCCAGCAGCCCGGCCGGTTACTACGAGCAGTACTTC CASSPAGYYEQYF
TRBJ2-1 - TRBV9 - TGTGCCAGCAGCGTAAGGGAAGGCTCCTACAATGAGCAGTTCTTC CASSVREGSYNEQFF
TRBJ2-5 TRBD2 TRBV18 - TGTGCCAGCTCACCATCCCCGGGACTAGCGGGAGAGACCCAGTACTTC CASSPSPGLAGETQYF
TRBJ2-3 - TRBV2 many TGTGCCAGCAGTACAGGGACAGATACGCAGTATTTT CASSTGTDTQYF
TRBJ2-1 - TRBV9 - TGTGCCAGCAGCGTACTGCAGCATGAGCAGTTCTTC CASSVLQHEQFF
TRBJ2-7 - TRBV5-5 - TGTGCCAGCAGCCCGTATCCGGACAGAAACTACGAGCAGTACTTC CASSPYPDRNYEQYF
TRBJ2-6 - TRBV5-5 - TGTGCCAGCAGCTTGGAGACTACAAGCTCTGGGGCCAACGTCCTGACTTTC CASSLETTSSGANVLTF
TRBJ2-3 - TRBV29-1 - TGCAGCACCACCTTAGCGGTAGGCTCCGGGGGTACGCAGTATTTT CSTTLAVGSGGTQYF
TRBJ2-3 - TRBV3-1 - TGTGCCAGCAGCCAAGGTCTCAGTAGTACGCAGTATTTT CASSQGLSSTQYF
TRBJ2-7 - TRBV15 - TGTGCCACCAGCAGAGGGTCAAGCTCCTACGAGCAGTACTTC CATSRGSSSYEQYF
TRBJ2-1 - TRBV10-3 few TGTGCCATCAGTGAGGTGTCTAGCGTTGAGCAGTTCTTC CAISEVSSVEQFF
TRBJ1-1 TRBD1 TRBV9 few TGTGCCAGCAGCGTAGGACCGGGACAGGGGCTTATCACTGAAGCTTTCTTT CASSVGPGQGLITEAFF
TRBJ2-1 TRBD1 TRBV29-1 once TGCAGCGTTGGTACGACAGGGGACAGCTCCTACAATGAGCAGTTCTTC CSVGTTGDSSYNEQFF
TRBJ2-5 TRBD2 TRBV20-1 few TGCAGTGCTAGGGGAGGACTAGCGGGAGTTATAGAGACCCAGTACTTC CSARGGLAGVIETQYF
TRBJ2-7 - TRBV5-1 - TGCGCCAGCAGCTTCGTGATATCATCGGACGAGCAGTACTTC CASSFVISSDEQYF
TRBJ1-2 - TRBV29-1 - TGCAGCGTTGGAATCAGCTATGGCTACACCTTC CSVGISYGYTF
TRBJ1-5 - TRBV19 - TGTGCCAGTAGTAGGTCAGGCAAAAATCAGCCCCAGCATTTT CASSRSGKNQPQHF
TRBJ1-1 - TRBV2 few TGTGCCAGCAAATTTAGTGGGGGTACTGAAGCTTTCTTT CASKFSGGTEAFF
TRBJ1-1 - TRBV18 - TGTGCCAGCTCACCTTCCGGGCCACAAAAGAACACTGAATCTTTCTTT CASSPSGPQKNTESFF
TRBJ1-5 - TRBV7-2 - TGTGCCAGCAGCTTAGCGGGGGCAGTGGGTCAGCCCCAGCATTTT CASSLAGAVGQPQHF
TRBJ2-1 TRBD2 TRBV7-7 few TGTGCCAGCAGTCCCCTAGCGGTCAATGAGCAGTTCTTC CASSPLAVNEQFF
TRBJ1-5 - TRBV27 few TGTGCCAGCAGTTTATCTGTCCTATTAAGGAATCAGCCCCAGCATTTT CASSLSVLLRNQPQHF
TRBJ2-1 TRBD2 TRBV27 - TGTGCCAGCAGCATAAGGGACGGGAGGGCTTCCAATGAGCAGTTCTTC CASSIRDGRASNEQFF
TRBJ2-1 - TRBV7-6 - TGTGCCAGGCCCAATGAGCAGTTCTTC CARPNEQFF
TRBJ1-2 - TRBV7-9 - TGTGCCAGCAGCCTGAGGACAGACTCTAACTATGGCTACACCTTC CASSLRTDSNYGYTF
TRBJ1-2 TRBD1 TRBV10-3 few TGTGCCATCAGTGAAGAAGGCAGGGGGCCCTATGGCTACACCTTC CAISEEGRGPYGYTF
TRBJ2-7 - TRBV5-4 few TGTGCCAGCAGCTACTTCAGGGTTCTCGACGAGCAGTACTTC CASSYFRVLDEQYF
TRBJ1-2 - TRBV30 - TGTGCCTGGAGTAAGCCCGAACGAGGCTACACCTTC CAWSKPERGYTF
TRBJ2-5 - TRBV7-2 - TGTGCCAGCAGCTCCATTGCGACCCAGTACTTC CASSSIATQYF
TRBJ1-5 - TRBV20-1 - TGCAGTGCGGTGAAGACAGGAGGTCAGCCCCAGCATTTT CSAVKTGGQPQHF
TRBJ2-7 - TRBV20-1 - TGCAGTGCAGACGACAGATCCTACGAGCAGTACTTC CSADDRSYEQYF
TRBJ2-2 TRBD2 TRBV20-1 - TGCAGTGCTAGACCTGCGGGAGGAGGGACCGGGGAGCTGTTTTTT CSARPAGGGTGELFF
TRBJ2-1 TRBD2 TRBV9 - TGTGCCAGCAGCCGTGGCGGGAGGAACGGTGAGCAGTTCTTC CASSRGGRNGEQFF
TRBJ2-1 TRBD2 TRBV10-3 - TGTGCCACCCAGAACCACGGGACTAGCTCGGATGAGCAGTTCTTC CATQNHGTSSDEQFF
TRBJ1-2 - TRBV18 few TGTGCCAGCTCAGAGAGGGACTATGGCTACACCTTC CASSERDYGYTF
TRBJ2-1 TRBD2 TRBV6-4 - TGTGCCAGCAGTCCACTAGCGGGACTATACAATGAGCAGTTCTTC CASSPLAGLYNEQFF
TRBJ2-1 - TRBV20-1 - TGCAGTGGCCAGAGCAATGAGCAGTTCTTC CSGQSNEQFF
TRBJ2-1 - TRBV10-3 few TGTGCCATCAGTGACTTCCATGAGCAGTTCTTC CAISDFHEQFF
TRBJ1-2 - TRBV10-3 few TGTGCCATCAGTGCCCAACAGAACTACACCTTC CAISAQQNYTF
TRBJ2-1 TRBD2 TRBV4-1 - TGCGCCAGCAGCCAAGATAGACTAGCGGGAGGGGAGGAGCAGTTCTTC CASSQDRLAGGEEQFF
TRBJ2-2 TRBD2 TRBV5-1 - TGCGCCAGCAGCTTGGCGGCGGGAGGGCTTCCGAACACCGGGGAGCTGTTTTTT CASSLAAGGLPNTGELFF
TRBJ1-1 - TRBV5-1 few TGCGCCAGCAGCTTGGATGGGGGGCGTTATACTGAAGCTTTCTTT CASSLDGGRYTEAFF
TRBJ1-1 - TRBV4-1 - TGCGCCAGCAGCCAAGATGTAGAAGGTCTCCCTTTCTTT CASSQDVEGLPFF
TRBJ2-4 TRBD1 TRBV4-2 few TGTGCCAGCAGCCAGGACAGGGGAAACATTCAGTACTTC CASSQDRGNIQYF
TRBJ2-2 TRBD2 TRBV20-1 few TGCAGTGCAAGGACTAGCGGGAGAGACACCGGGGAGCTGTTTTTT CSARTSGRDTGELFF
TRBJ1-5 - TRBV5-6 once TGTGCCAGCAGCGAAGGACCCCTTCTTAGCACGATGGATCAGCCCCAGCATTTT CASSEGPLLSTMDQPQHF
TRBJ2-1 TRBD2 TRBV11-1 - TGTGCCAGCAGCACGAGGGTCCTAGCGGGAGGTCACAATGAGCAGTTCTTC CASSTRVLAGGHNEQFF
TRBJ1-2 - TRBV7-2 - TGTGCCAGCAGCTTCGCCGGTGGCAGCTATGGCTACACCTTC CASSFAGGSYGYTF